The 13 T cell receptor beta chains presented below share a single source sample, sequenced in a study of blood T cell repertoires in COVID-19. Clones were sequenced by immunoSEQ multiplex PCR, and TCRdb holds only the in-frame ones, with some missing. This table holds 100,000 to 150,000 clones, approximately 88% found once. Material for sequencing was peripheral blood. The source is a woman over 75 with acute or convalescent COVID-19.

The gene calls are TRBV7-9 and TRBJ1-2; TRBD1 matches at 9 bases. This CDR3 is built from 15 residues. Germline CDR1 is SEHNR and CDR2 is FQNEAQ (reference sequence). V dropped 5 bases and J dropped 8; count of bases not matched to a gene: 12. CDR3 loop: CASSGLQGAQYGYTF. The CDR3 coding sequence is TGTGCCAGCAGCGGTCTACAGGGGGCGCAGTACGGCTACACCTTC.

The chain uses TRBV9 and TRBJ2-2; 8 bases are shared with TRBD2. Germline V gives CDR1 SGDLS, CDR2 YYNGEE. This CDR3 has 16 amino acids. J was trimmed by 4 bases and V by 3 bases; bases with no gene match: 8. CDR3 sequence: CASSGRRGVVTGELFF. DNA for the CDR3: TGTGCCAGCAGCGGACGGCGGGGGGTTGTCACCGGGGAGCTGTTTTTT.

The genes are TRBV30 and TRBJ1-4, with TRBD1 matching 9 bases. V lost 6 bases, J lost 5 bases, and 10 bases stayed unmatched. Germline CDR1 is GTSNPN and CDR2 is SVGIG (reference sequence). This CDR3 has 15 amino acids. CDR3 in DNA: TGTGCCTGCAAATCGCCCGGGACAGGGAATGAAAAACTGTTTTTT. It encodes CACKSPGTGNEKLFF.

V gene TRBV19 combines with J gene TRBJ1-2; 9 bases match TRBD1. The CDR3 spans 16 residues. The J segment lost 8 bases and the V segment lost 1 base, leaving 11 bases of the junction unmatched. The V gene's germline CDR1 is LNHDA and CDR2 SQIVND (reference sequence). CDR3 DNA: TGTGCCAGTAGTATAGCCGGACAGGGGCGCGGAAGGGGCTACACCTTC. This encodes CASSIAGQGRGRGYTF.

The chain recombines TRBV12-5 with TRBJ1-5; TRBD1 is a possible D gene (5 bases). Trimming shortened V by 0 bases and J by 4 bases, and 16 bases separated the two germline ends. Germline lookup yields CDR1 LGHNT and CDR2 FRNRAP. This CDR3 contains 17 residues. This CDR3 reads CASGLVREGAYNQPQHF. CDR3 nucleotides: TGTGCTAGTGGTTTGGTACGTGAAGGGGCCTATAATCAGCCCCAGCATTTT.

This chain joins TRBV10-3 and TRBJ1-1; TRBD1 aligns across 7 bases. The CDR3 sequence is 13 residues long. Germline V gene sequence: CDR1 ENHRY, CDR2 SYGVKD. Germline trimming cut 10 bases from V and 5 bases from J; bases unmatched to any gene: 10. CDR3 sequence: CASQTGSGTEAFF. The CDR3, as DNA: TGTGCCAGCCAGACAGGGAGTGGGACTGAAGCTTTCTTT.

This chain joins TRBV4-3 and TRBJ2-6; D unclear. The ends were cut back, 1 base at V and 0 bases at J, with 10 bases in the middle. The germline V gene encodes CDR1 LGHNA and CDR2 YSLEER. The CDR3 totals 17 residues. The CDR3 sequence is CASSQVQVYSGANVLTF. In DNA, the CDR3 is TGCGCCAGCAGCCAAGTTCAAGTCTACTCTGGGGCCAACGTCCTGACTTTC.

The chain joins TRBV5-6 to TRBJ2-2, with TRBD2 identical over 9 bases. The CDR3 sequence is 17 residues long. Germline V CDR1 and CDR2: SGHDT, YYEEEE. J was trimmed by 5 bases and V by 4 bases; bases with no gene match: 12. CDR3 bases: TGTGCCAGCAGCATGATTGCGGGACTAGCATTAACCGGGGAGCTGTTTTTT. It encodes CASSMIAGLALTGELFF.

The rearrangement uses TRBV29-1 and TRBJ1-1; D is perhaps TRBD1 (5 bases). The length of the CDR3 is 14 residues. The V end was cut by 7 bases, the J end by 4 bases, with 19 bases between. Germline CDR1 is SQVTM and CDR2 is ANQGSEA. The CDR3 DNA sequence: TGCAGCGCCGAAAGGGATTTGGGGGGCACTGAAGCTTTCTTT. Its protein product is CSAERDLGGTEAFF.

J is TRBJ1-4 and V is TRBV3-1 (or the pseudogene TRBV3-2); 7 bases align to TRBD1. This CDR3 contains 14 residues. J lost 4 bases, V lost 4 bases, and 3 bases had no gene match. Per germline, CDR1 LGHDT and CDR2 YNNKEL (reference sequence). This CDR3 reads CASSPGQLNEKLFF. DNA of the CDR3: TGTGCCAGCAGCCCGGGACAGCTTAATGAAAAACTGTTTTTT.

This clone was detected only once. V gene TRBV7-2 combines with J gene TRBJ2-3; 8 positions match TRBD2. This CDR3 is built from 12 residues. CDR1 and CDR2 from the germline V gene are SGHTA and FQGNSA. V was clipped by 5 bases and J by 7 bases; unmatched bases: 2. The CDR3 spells CASSPGGYTQYF. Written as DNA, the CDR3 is TGTGCCAGCAGCCCGGGGGGGTATACGCAGTATTTT.

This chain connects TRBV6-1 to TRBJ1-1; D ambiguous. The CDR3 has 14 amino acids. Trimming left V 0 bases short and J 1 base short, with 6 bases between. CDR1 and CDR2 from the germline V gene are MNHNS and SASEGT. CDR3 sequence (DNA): TGTGCCAGCAGTGAAGCGCGGAGGAACACTGAAGCTTTCTTT. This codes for CASSEARRNTEAFF.

CDR3 residues: CASSSGLRYEQYF. The CDR3 nucleotides read TGTGCCAGCAGCTCGGGACTTCGCTACGAGCAGTACTTC. V is TRBV7-2 and J is TRBJ2-7, with D possibly TRBD2 on 6 matching bases. The CDR3 is 13 amino acids. V dropped 4 bases and J dropped 3 bases, with 10 bases sitting between them. The germline CDR1 and CDR2 sequences are SGHTA and FQGNSA.